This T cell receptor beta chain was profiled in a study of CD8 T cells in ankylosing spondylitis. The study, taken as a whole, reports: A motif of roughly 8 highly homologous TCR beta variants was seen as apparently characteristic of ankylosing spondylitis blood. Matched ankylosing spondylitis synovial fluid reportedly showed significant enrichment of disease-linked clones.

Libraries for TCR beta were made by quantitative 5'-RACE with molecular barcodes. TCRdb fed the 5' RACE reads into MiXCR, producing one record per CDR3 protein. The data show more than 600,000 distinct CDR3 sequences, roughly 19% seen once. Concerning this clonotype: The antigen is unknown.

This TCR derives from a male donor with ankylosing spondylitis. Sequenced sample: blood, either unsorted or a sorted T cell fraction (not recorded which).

The CDR3 DNA reads as TGCAGCGTTGAAGGCCGGGACATCTACGAGCAGTACTTC. Translating it yields CSVEGRDIYEQYF. V gene TRBV29-1 combines with J gene TRBJ2-7, with D perhaps TRBD1 (6 bases). Per germline, CDR1 SQVTM and CDR2 ANQGSEA. There are 13 residues in the CDR3. Trimming pared 1 base from V and 3 bases from J, leaving 10 bases between.